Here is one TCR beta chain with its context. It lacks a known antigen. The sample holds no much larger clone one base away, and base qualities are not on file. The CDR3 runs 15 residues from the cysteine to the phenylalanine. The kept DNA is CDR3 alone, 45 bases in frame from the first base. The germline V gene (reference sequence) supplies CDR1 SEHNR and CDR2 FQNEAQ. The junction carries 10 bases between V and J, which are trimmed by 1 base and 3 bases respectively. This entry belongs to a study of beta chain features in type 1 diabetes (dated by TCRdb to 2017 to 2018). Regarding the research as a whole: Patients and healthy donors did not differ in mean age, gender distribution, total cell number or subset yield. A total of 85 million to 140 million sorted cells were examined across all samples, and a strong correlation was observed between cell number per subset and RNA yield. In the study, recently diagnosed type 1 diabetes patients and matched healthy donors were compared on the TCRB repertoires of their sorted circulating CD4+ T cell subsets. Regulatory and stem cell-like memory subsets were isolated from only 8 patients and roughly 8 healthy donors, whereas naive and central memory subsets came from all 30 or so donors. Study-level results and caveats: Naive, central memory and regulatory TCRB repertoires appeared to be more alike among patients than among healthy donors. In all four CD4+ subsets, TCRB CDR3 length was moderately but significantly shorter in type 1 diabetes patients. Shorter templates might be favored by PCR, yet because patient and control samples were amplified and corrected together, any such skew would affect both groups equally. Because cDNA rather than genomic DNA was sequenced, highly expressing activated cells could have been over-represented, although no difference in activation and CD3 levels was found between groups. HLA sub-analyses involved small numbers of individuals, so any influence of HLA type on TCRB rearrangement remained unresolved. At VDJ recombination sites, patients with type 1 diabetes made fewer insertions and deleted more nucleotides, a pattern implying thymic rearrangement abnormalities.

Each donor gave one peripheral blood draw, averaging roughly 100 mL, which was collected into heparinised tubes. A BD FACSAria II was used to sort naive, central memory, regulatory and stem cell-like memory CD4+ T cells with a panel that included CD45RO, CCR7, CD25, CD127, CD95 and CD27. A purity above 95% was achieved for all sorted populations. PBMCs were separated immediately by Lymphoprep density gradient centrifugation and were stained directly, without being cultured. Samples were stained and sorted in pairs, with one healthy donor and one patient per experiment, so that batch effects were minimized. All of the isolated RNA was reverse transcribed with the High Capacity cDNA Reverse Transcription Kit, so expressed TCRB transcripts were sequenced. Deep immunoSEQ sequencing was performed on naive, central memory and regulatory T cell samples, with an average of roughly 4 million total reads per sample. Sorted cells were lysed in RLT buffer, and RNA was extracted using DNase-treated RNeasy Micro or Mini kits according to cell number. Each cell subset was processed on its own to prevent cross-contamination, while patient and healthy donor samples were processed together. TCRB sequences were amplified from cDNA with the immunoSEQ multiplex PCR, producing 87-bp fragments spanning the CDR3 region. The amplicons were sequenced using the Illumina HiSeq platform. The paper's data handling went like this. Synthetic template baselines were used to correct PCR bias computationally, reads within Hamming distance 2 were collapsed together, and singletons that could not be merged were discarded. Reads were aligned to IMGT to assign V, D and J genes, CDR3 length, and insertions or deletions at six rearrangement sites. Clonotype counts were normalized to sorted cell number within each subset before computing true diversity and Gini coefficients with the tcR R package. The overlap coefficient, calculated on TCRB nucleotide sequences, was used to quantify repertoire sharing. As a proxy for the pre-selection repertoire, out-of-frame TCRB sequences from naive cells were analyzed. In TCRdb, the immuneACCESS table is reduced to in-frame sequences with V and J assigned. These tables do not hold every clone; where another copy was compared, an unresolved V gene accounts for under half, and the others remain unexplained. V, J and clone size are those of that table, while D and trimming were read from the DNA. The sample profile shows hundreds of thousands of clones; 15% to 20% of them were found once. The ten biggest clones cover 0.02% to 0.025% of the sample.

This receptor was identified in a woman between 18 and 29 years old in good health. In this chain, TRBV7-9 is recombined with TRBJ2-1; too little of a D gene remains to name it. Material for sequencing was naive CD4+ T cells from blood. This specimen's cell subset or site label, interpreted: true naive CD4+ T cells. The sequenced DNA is TGTGCCAGCAGCTTAGGTTCCTTGGTCTACAATGAGCAGTTCTTC. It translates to CASSLGSLVYNEQFF.